Following are 3 T cell receptor beta chains from one sample sequenced in a study of shared clonotypes between healthy human individuals. The data were produced by immunoSEQ multiplex PCR, yet TCRdb's version contains in-frame clones alone and is incomplete. The data show hundreds of thousands of clones, with roughly 83% seen just once and approximately 13% held by the top ten. The sample was PBMCs. Receptor source: a woman between 35 and 50 years old in good health. Some clones in this sample may be carry-over from other donors' samples.

This clone was detected ten times or more. This rearrangement joins TRBV28 to TRBJ2-1, with 8 bases matching TRBD2. The V gene end was trimmed by 4 bases and the J gene end by 6 bases; junction bases not matched to a gene: 8. CDR1 and CDR2 from the germline V gene are MDHEN and SYDVKM. The CDR3 contains 15 residues. The CDR3 protein is CASSYRREVPNEQFF. In nucleotides, the CDR3 is TGTGCCAGCAGTTACAGGCGGGAGGTTCCCAATGAGCAGTTCTTC. Complete variable domain (other parts from reference TRBV28 and TRBJ2-1): DVKVTQSSRYLVKRTGEKVFLECVQDMDHENMFWYRQDPGLGLRLIYFSYDVKMKEKGDIPEGYSVSREKKERFSLILESASTNQTSMYLCASSYRREVPNEQFFGPGTRLTVL.

J is TRBJ2-7 and V is TRBV4-2; 11 positions agree with TRBD2. Germline assignment: CDR1 LGHNA and CDR2 YNFKEQ. V shed 0 bases and J 0 bases; nucleotides not matched to a gene: 16. The CDR3 spans 21 residues. This CDR3 is CASSQEAGAYGLAGGSYEQYF. The CDR3 region has the DNA TGTGCCAGCAGCCAAGAGGCCGGGGCATACGGACTAGCGGGCGGCTCCTACGAGCAGTACTTC.

The table lists this clone with a few counts. V gene TRBV7-9 combines with J gene TRBJ2-7, with D tentatively TRBD1 or TRBD2 (5 bases each). With 4 bases removed from V and 0 bases from J, the gap between germline ends came to 16 bases. The CDR3 contains 16 residues. CDR1 and CDR2 (germline): SEHNR, FQNEAQ (reference sequence). The chain's CDR3 is CASSYDSGTFSYEQYF. In DNA form, the CDR3 reads TGTGCCAGCAGCTACGATTCCGGGACGTTCTCCTACGAGCAGTACTTC.